This T cell receptor (beta chain) was documented in a study of shared clonotypes between healthy human individuals. It was on ten immunoSEQ deep assay plates that unsorted PBMC DNA was sequenced. Using immunoSEQ multiplex PCR, the repertoire was profiled, and TCRdb retains in-frame clones only, with some absent. Among 530,000 or so clones listed, nearly 80% were seen once. V was clipped by 5 bases and J by 0 bases; unmatched bases: 12. CDR3 length equals 18 residues. Germline values: CDR1 SGHTA, CDR2 FQGNSA. This TCR was sampled from a woman between 35 and 50 years old in good health. Some clones in this sample may be carry-over from other donors' samples. The sample comprised PBMCs. The chain combines TRBV7-2 with TRBJ2-4; 8 nucleotides align to TRBD2. CDR3 in amino acids: CASSPKGGSGTAKNIQYF. The DNA of the CDR3 is TGTGCCAGCAGCCCCAAAGGTGGTAGCGGGACAGCCAAAAACATTCAGTACTTC. Filled out from reference TRBV7-2 and TRBJ2-4, the complete variable domain reads GAGVSQSPSNKVTEKGKDVELRCDPISGHTALYWYRQSLGQGLEFLIYFQGNSAPDKSGLPSDRFSAERTGGSVSTLTIQRTQQEDSAVYLCASSPKGGSGTAKNIQYFGAGTRLSVL.